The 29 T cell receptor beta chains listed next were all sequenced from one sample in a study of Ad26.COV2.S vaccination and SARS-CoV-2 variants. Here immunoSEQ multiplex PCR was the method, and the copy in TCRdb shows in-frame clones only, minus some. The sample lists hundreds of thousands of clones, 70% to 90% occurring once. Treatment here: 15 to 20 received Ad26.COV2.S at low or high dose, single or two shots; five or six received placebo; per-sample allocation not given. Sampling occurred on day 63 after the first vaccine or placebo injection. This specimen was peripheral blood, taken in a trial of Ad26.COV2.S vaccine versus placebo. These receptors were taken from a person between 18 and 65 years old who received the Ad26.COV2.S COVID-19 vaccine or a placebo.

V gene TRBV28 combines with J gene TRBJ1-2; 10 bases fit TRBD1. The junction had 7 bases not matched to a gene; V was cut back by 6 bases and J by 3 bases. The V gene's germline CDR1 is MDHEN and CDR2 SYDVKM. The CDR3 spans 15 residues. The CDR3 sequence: CASSPRTGGYYGYTF. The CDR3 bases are TGTGCCAGCAGCCCTAGGACAGGGGGGTACTATGGCTACACCTTC.

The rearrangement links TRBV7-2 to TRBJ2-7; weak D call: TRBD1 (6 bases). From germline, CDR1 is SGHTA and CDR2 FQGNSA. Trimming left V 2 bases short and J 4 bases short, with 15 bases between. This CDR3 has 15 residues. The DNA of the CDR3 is TGTGCCAGCAGCTTAACATTCGACAGGAAGTACGAGCAGTACTTC. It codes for CASSLTFDRKYEQYF. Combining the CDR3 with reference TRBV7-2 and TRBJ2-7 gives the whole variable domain GAGVSQSPSNKVTEKGKDVELRCDPISGHTALYWYRQSLGQGLEFLIYFQGNSAPDKSGLPSDRFSAERTGGSVSTLTIQRTQQEDSAVYLCASSLTFDRKYEQYFGPGTRLTVT.

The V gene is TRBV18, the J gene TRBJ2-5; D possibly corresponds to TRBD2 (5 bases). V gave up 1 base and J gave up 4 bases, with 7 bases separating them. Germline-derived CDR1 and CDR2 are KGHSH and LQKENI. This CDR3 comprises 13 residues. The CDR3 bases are TGTGCCAGCTCACCACAGCGGTTAGAGACCCAGTACTTC. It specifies CASSPQRLETQYF.

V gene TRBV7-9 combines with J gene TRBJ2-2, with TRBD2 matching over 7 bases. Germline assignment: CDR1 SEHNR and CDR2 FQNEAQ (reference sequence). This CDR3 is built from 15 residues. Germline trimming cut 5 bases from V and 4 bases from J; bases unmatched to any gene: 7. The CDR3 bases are TGTGCCAGCAGCCCTAGCGGACCGGGCACCGGGGAGCTGTTTTTT. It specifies CASSPSGPGTGELFF. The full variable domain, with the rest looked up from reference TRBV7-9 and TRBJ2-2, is DTGVSQNPRHKITKRGQNVTFRCDPISEHNRLYWYRQTLGQGPEFLTYFQNEAQLEKSRLLSDRFSAERPKGSFSTLEIQRTEQGDSAMYLCASSPSGPGTGELFFGEGSRLTVL.

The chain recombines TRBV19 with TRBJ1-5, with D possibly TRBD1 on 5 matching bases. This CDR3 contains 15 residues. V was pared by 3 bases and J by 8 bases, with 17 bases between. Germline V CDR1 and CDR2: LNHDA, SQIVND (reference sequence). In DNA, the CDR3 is TGTGCCAGTAGTATGTTTGGGGGAATAGGTAAGCCCCAGCATTTT. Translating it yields CASSMFGGIGKPQHF.

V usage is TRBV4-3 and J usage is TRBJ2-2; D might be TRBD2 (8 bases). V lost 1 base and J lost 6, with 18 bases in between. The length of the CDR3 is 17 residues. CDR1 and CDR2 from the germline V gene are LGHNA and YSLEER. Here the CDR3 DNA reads TGCGCCAGCAGCCAAGGGGACAGCGGGGGATATGCCGGGGAGCTGTTTTTT. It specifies CASSQGDSGGYAGELFF.

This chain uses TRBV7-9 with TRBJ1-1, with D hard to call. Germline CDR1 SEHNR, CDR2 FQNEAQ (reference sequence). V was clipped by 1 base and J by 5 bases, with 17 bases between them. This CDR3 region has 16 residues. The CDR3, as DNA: TGTGCCAGCAGCTTAGATTCTATCAAGACGGGTACTGAAGCTTTCTTT. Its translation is CASSLDSIKTGTEAFF.

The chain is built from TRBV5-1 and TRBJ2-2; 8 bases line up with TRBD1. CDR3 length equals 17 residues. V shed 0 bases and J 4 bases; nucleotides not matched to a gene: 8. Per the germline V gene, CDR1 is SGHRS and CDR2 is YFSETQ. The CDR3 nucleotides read TGCGCCAGCAGCTTGGCCGGTATCGGACAGGGCACCGGGGAGCTGTTTTTT. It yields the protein CASSLAGIGQGTGELFF.

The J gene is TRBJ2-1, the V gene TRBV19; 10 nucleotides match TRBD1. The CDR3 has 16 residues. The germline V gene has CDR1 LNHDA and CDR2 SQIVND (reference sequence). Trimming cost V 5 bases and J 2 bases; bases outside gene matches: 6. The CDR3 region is CASSSGTGEPYNEQFF. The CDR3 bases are TGTGCCAGTAGTTCAGGGACAGGGGAACCCTACAATGAGCAGTTCTTC.

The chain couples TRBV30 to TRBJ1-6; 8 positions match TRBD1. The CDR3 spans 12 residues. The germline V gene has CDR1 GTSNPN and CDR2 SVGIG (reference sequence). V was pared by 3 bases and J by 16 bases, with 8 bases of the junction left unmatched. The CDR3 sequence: CAWRRDRFRLHF. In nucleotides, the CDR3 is TGTGCCTGGAGGCGGGACAGGTTCCGGCTCCACTTT.

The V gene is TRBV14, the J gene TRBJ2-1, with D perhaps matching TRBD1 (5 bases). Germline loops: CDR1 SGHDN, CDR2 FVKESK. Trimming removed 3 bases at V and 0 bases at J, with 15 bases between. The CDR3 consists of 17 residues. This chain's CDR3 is CASSHRAPLSSYNEQFF. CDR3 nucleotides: TGTGCCAGCAGCCACAGGGCTCCCCTAAGCTCCTACAATGAGCAGTTCTTC.

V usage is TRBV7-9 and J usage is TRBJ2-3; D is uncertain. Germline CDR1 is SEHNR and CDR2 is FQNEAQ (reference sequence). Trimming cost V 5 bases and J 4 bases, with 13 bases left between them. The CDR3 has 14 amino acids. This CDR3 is CASSPRVGSDTQYF. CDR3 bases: TGTGCCAGCAGCCCCCGCGTTGGGTCAGATACGCAGTATTTT.

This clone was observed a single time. Here the CDR3 DNA reads TGTGCCAGCAGTTTATACGCGGAGGCCGCGAACACCGGGGAGCTGTTTTTT. Translated, it gives CASSLYAEAANTGELFF. This rearrangement joins TRBV27 to TRBJ2-2; weak D call: TRBD2 (5 bases). Between the trimmed V and J ends, which lost 1 base and 0 bases, there was a span of 12 bases. Per germline, CDR1 MNHEY and CDR2 SMNVEV (reference sequence). This CDR3 has 17 amino acids.

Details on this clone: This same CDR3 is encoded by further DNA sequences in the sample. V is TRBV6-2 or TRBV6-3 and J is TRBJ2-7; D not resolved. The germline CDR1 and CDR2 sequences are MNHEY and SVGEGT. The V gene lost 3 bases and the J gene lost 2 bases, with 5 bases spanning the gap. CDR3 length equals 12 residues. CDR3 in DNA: TGTGCCAGCAGTTATCCTCCCTACGAGCAGTACTTC. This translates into CASSYPPYEQYF.

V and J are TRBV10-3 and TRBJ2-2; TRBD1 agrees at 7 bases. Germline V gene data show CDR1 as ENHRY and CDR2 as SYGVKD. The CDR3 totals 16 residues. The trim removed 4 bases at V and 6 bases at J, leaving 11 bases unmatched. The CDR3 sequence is CAISAPGTEGAGELFF. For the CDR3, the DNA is TGTGCCATCAGTGCGCCCGGGACAGAAGGCGCCGGGGAGCTGTTTTTT.

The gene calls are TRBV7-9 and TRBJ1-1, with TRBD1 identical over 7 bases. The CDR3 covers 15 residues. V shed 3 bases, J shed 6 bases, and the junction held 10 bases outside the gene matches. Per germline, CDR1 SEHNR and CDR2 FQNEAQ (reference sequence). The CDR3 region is CASSFMTGRTAEAFF. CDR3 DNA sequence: TGTGCCAGCAGCTTTATGACAGGGAGGACCGCTGAAGCTTTCTTT.

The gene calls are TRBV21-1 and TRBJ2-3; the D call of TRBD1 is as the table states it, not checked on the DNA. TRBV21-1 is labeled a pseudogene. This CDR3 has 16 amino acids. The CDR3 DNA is TGTGCCAGCAGCTCCCGGGACACAAATGTTACAGATACGCAGTATTTT. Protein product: CASSSRDTNVTDTQYF.

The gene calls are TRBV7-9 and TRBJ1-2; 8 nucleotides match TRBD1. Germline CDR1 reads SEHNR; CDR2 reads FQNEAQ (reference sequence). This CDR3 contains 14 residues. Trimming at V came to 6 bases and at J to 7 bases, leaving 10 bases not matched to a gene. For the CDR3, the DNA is TGTGCCAGCAGAAGCGGGACAGGAGAGGCTGGCTACACCTTC. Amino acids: CASRSGTGEAGYTF.

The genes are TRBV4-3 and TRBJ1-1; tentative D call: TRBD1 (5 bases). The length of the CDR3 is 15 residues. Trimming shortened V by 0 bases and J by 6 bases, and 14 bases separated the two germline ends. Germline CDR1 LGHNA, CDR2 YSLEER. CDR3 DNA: TGCGCCAGCAGCCAAGATGCCTTTGGGGGTGCTGAAGCTTTCTTT. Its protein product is CASSQDAFGGAEAFF.

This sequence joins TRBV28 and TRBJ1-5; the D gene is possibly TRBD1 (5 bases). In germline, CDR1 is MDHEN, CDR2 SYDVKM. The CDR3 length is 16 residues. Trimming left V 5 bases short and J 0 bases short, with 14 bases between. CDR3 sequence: CASSPSGLYSNQPQHF. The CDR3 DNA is TGTGCCAGCAGTCCTTCGGGACTCTATAGCAATCAGCCCCAGCATTTT.

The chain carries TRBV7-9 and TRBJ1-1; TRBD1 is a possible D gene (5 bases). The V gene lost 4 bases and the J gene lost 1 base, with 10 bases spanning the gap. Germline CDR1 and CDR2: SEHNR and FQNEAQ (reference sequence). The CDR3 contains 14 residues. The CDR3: CASSSNDRNTEAFF. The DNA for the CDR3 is TGTGCCAGCAGCTCAAATGACAGGAACACTGAAGCTTTCTTT.

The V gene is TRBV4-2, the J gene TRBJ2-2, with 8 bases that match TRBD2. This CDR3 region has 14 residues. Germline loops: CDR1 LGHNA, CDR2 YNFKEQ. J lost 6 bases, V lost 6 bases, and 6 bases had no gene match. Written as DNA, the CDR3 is TGTGCCAGCAGTGCGGGGGGCGCCCCCGGGGAGCTGTTTTTT. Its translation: CASSAGGAPGELFF.

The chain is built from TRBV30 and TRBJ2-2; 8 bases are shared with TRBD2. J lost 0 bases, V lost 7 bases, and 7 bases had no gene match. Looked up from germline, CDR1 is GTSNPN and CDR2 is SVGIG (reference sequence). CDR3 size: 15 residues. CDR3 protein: CAFLAGSANTGELFF. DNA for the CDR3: TGTGCCTTTCTAGCGGGTAGCGCGAACACCGGGGAGCTGTTTTTT.

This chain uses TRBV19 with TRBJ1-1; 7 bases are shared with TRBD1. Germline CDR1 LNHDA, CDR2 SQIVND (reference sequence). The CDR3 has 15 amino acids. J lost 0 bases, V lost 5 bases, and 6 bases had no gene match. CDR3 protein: CASSSPQGMNTEAFF. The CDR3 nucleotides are TGTGCCAGTAGTTCCCCACAGGGGATGAACACTGAAGCTTTCTTT.

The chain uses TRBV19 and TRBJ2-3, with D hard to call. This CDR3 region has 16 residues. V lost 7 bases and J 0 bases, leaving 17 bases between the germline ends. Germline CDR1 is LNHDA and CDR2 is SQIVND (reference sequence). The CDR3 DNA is TGTGCCAGTACCACGCTGGGCGGAGAGAGCACAGATACGCAGTATTTT. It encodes CASTTLGGESTDTQYF.

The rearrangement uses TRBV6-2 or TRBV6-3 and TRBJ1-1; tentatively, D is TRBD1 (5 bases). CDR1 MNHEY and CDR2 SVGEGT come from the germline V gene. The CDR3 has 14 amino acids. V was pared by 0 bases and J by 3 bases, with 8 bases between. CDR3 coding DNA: TGTGCCAGCAGTTACTCGGACATATACACTGAAGCTTTCTTT. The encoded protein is CASSYSDIYTEAFF.

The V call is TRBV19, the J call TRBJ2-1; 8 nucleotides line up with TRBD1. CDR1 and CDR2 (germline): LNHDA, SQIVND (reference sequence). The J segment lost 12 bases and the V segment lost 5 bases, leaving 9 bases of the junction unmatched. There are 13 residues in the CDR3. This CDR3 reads CASSPSDRGWQFF. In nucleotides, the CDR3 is TGTGCCAGTAGTCCCTCTGACAGGGGTTGGCAGTTCTTC.

The CDR3 DNA follows: TGTGCCAGCAGTTTTCAAGCAGGCCTAGGTCGGAGCTATGGCTACACCTTC. Protein: CASSFQAGLGRSYGYTF. The genes are TRBV28 and TRBJ1-2; no clear D gene. This CDR3 is 17 amino acids long. Germline CDR1 is MDHEN and CDR2 is SYDVKM. Trimming shortened V by 3 bases and J by 4 bases, and 21 bases separated the two germline ends.

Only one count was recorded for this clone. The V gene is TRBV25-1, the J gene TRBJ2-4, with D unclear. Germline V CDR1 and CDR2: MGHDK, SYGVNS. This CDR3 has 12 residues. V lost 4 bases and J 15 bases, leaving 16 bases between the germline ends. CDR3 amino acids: CASSGLTVSRYF. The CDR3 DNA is TGTGCCAGCAGTGGCCTCACCGTAAGTCGGTACTTC. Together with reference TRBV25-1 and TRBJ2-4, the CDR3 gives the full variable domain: EADIYQTPRYLVIGTGKKITLECSQTMGHDKMYWYQQDPGMELHLIHYSYGVNSTEKGDLSSESTVSRIRTEHFPLTLESARPSHTSQYLCASSGLTVSRYFGAGTRLSVL.